This T cell receptor (beta chain) was sequenced in a study of cytomegalovirus exposure and HLA in healthy donors. Regarding the study as a whole: Follow-up analysis found HLA locus-dependent TCR association rates, highest for DRB1 and lowest for HLA-C. Listed as cytomegalovirus-associated were over 150 TCR beta chains. Data from an earlier analysis indicated that most TCR beta V segments were productive either about 87% or about 30% of the time. Per published reports, the classifier diagnosed cytomegalovirus status with high specificity and sensitivity.

V lost 1 base and J lost 3, with 12 bases in between. CDR3 length: 15 amino acids. CDR1 and CDR2 (germline): MDHEN, SYDVKM. The study ran its PCR with 60 Vbeta and 13 Jbeta primers. Assay used: immunoSEQ multiplex PCR; TCRdb lists only in-frame clones, some missing. The repertoire holds some 200,000 clones, over 65% seen once, with roughly 3% in the top ten. As to this clone: What it recognizes is unknown.

The V and J genes are TRBV28 and TRBJ1-2; D gene uncertain. Sequencing was done on a sample of PBMCs. The clonotype comes from a woman in her twenties or thirties in good health and CMV-seronegative. Here the CDR3 DNA reads TGTGCCAGCAGTTTATATCCGGGGTTGGACTATGGCTACACCTTC. Translating it yields CASSLYPGLDYGYTF.